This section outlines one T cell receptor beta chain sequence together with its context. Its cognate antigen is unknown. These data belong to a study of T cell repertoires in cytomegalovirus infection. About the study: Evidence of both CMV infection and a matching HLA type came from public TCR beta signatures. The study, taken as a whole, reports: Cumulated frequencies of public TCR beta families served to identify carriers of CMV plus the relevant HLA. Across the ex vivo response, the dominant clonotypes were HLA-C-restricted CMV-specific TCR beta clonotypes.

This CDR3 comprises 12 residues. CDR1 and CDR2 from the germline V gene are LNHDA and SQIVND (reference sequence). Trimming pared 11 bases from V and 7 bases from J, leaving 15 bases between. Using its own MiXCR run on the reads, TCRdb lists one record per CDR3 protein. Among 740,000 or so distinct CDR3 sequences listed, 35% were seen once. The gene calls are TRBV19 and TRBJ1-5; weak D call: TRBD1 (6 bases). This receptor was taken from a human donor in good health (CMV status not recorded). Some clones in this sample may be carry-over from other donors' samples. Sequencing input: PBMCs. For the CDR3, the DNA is TGTGCCGGGGGGCGGGGAAACCAGCCCCAGCATTTT. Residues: CAGGRGNQPQHF.